This TCR beta chain was sequenced during a study of tumor-infiltrating lymphocytes in primary liver carcinoma. From roughly 0.55 ug of total RNA, TCR beta-specific cDNA was reverse-transcribed using a constant-region primer. Employing slightly modified ARM-PCR, three nested multiplex PCR rounds were run, and these gave rise to the TCR beta libraries. Amplification in the first two PCR rounds was performed using TRBV1-TRBV30 forward primers and a C-beta reverse primer for around 11 cycles each. Via MiXCR, TCRdb re-called the multiplex PCR reads, giving one row per CDR3 protein. The sample includes tens of thousands of distinct CDR3 sequences, around 70% of them seen just once. Between roughly 17 and 31 mg of unsorted bulk tissue served as the source from which RNA and DNA were co-extracted. Resection treated the patients' primary liver carcinoma. Concerning this clonotype itself: Its antigen is still unknown. One end of the junction does not line up with germline, which may come from a read error.

There are 15 residues in the CDR3. The study, taken as a whole, reports: Only about 8-25% of top clones appeared in all five tumor regions. With p = 0.039, the top-250-clone fraction in tumors significantly exceeded that in blood. Whereas tumor region pairs overlapped more, tumor-adjacent and tumor-blood pairs overlapped less.

This chain links TRBV12-3 or TRBV12-4 with TRBJ2-3; no clear D gene. The sequencing sample was made of liver tumor tissue from sampling region 1. Subset described: tumor region T1, superior pole. The clonotype comes from a man aged 35 to 55 with primary liver carcinoma and hepatitis B virus infection. The CDR3 is CAGSLVAPLADTQYF. CDR3 DNA sequence: TGTGCCGGCAGTTTAGTGGCCCCACTGGCAGATACGCAGTATTTT.